This T cell receptor beta chain came from a study of early T cells in non-severe SARS-CoV-2 infection. Trimming took off 8 bases at V and 9 bases at J, with 23 bases between the two ends. The CDR3 length is 15 residues. Germline CDR1 and CDR2: ENHRY and SYGVKD. This clonotype was counted a few times. Individual cDNA molecules received unique molecular identifiers during library preparation. TCRdb recomputed calls from the 5' RACE reads with MiXCR, one row per CDR3 protein. The table shows about 26,000 distinct CDR3 sequences, with approximately 5.1% occurring only once. The TCR originated in an adult who was a healthcare worker with PCR-confirmed SARS-CoV-2 infection or an uninfected control (not recorded which). The chain uses TRBV10-3 and TRBJ2-1; possibly TRBD1 or TRBD2 for D (6 bases each). Sequencing used whole blood. CDR3 sequence: CAIGGRDGGTGEQFF. DNA of the CDR3: TGTGCCATCGGGGGCCGGGACGGGGGCACGGGTGAGCAGTTCTTC.